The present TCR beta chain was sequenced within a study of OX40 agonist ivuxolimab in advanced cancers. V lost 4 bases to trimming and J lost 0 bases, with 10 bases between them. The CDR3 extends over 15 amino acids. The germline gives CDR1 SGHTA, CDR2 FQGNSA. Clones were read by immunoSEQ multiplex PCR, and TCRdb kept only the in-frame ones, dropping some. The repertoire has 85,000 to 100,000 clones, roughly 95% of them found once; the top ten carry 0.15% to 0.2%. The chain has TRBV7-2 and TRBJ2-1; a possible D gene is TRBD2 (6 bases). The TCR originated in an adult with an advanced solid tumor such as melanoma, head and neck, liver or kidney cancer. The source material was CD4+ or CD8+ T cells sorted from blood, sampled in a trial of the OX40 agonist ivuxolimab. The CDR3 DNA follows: TGTGCCAGCAGCTCCACCGGGGGCTCCTACAATGAGCAGTTCTTC. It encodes CASSSTGGSYNEQFF.